This TCR beta chain is drawn from a study of T cell clones after liver transplantation (dated by TCRdb to the late 2010s). Notes on the research overall: ITN030ST, the source of the samples, was a randomized trial that attempted immunosuppression withdrawal within 2 years of liver transplantation. Donor-reactive T cell clones were identified using TCRbeta sequencing after a pre-transplant mixed lymphocyte reaction and were then followed in post-transplant blood. Third party-reactive TCRbeta sequences from pre-transplant MLRs were also identified as an antigen-independent comparator for donor-reactive sequences. Of the eight recipients, a few were HCV-positive, while the remaining recipients had been transplanted for non-autoimmune, non-viral indications. No induction therapy was given to the subjects, and standard immunosuppression was administered until randomization at 12-24 months post-transplant. To count as tolerant, a recipient had to stay completely off immunosuppression for at least one year without liver enzymes climbing beyond twice the upper limit of normal. Blood samples were collected pre-transplant, pre-randomization before withdrawal, and post-randomization after either full withdrawal or failed withdrawal. Of the 8 liver transplant recipients making up the studied cohort, 3 were classified as tolerant and 5 as non-tolerant. Beyond this particular receptor, the publication reports: When repertoire turnover was taken into account, detection of donor-reactive sequences was significantly reduced in 7 of 8 subjects for CD4 and in 8 of 8 subjects for CD8. Because of small, heterogeneous patient numbers and non-standardized post-transplant time points, the conclusions were only preliminary. A significant post-transplant decrease in circulating donor-reactive CD4 TCRbeta sequences was observed in most of the 8 subjects, irrespective of tolerance or HCV status. Because allograft tissue specimens were not available, migration of donor-reactive T cells into the graft, rather than deletion, may have occurred. Donor-reactive sequences declined more than third party-reactive ones, suggesting partial antigen-specific deletion unrelated to withdrawal success. In two subjects, low numbers of available donor cells limited the measurable donor-reactive repertoire.

Using immunoSEQ, frozen genomic DNA was subjected to high-throughput TCRbeta CDR3 sequencing, a process that included PCR amplification, mapping, bias correction and internal controls. Regarding the original processing steps: Productive rearrangements were retained, and unique TCRbeta sequences were defined by the CDR3 nucleotide sequence together with the V and J gene. A sequence counted as donor-reactive only if the sequence showed at least 5-fold expansion in CFSE-low cells compared with unstimulated pre-transplant cells and had a frequency of at least 0.01%. Minimum frequency thresholds were set for each subject on the basis of the unstimulated sample with the lowest template count, so that a detection power of at least 90% was ensured. Jensen-Shannon divergence between the top 1000 TCRbeta sequences post- versus pre-transplant served as the measure of repertoire turnover. Two-sided Fisher's exact tests were used to test for changes in how often donor-reactive sequences were detected. TCRdb mirrors the immuneACCESS table, restricted to in-frame sequences. Some clones are absent from its copies; in checked studies, under half trace to an unresolved V gene, and the reason for the others is unknown. V and J calls plus clone size are reproduced from that table; the DNA served to infer D and trimming. Across this sample there are 95,000 to 130,000 clones, with 90% seen only once. The top ten hold 0.65% to 0.95% of the sample.

Thawed unstimulated PBMCs were stained for CD3, CD4 and CD8 and FACS-sorted into CD3+CD4+ and CD3+CD8+ populations. Each of the 8 studied subjects was randomized to immunosuppression withdrawal. The Qiagen DNeasy Blood and Tissue Kit was used for isolation of genomic DNA. For this clone: It has no known antigen specificity. One base away there is no much larger clone; base qualities are not given.

Sequenced here: CD4+ T cells from blood, sampled 12 months after liver transplant. This clonotype originated in a human patient who received a liver transplant. Following a transplant, a fraction of the T cells may be traceable to the graft donor.

The DNA sequence reads TGTGCCAGCAGCTTAGGGGACAGGAGAAACACTGAAGCTTTCTTT. Its protein reads: CASSLGDRRNTEAFF. This chain joins TRBV7-2 to TRBJ1-1; 8 of the junction bases match TRBD1. From a lookup of the germline V gene, CDR1 and CDR2 are SGHTA and FQGNSA. Here V drops 1 base and J drops 2 bases, and the junction holds 3 bases not matched to any gene. Including the terminal cysteine and phenylalanine, the CDR3 comprises 15 residues. The CDR3 DNA has 45 bases and is translated from base 1.